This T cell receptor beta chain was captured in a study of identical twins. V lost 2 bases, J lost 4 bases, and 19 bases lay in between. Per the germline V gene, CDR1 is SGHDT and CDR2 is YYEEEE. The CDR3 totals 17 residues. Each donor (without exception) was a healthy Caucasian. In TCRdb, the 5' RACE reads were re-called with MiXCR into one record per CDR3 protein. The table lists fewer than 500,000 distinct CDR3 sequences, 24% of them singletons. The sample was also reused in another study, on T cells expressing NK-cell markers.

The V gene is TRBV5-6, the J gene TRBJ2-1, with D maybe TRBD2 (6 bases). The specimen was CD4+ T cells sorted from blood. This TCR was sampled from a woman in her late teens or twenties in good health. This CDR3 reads CASSFEGRSSGYNEQFF. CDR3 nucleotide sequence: TGTGCCAGCAGCTTCGAGGGGAGGTCCAGCGGTTACAATGAGCAGTTCTTC. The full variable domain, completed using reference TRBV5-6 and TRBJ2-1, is DAGVTQSPTHLIKTRGQQVTLRCSPKSGHDTVSWYQQALGQGPQFIFQYYEEEERQRGNFPDRFSGHQFPNYSSELNVNALLLGDSALYLCASSFEGRSSGYNEQFFGPGTRLTVL.